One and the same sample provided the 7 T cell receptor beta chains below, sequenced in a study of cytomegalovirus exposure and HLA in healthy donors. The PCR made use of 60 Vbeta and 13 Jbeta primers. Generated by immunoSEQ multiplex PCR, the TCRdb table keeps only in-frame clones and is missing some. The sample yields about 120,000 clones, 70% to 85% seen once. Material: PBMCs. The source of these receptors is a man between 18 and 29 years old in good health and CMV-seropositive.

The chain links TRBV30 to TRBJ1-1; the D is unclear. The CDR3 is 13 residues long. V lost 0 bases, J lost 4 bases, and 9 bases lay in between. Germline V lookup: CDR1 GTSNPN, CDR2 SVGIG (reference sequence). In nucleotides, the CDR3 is TGTGCCTGGAGTGTGGGAGGAAGCACTGAAGCTTTCTTT. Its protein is CAWSVGGSTEAFF. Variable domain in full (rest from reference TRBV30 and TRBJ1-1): SQTIHQWPATLVQPVGSPLSLECTVEGTSNPNLYWYRQAAGRGLQLLFYSVGIGQISSEVPQNLSASRPQDRQFILSSKKLLLSDSGFYLCAWSVGGSTEAFFGQGTRLTVV.

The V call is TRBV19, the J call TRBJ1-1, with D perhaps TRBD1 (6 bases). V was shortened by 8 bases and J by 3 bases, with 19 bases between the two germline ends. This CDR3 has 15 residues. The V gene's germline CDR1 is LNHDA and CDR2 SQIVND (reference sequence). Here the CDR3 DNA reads TGTGCCAGTTCACAGGGAGGGTTAAGGGACACTGAAGCTTTCTTT. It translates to CASSQGGLRDTEAFF.

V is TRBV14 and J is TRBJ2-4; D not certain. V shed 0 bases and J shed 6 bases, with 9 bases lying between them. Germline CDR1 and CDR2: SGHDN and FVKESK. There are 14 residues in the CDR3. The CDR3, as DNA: TGTGCCAGCAGCCAAGATAGAAACAGAAACATTCAGTACTTC. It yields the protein CASSQDRNRNIQYF.

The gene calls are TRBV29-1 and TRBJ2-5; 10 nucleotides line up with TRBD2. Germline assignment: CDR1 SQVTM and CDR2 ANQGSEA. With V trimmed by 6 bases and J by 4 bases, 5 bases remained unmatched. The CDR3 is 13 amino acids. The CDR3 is CSVGLAAAETQYF. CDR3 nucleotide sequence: TGCAGCGTCGGACTAGCGGCGGCAGAGACCCAGTACTTC. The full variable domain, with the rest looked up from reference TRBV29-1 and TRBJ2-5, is SAVISQKPSRDICQRGTSLTIQCQVDSQVTMMFWYRQQPGQSLTLIATANQGSEATYESGFVIDKFPISRPNLTFSTLTVSNMSPEDSSIYLCSVGLAAAETQYFGPGTRLLVL.

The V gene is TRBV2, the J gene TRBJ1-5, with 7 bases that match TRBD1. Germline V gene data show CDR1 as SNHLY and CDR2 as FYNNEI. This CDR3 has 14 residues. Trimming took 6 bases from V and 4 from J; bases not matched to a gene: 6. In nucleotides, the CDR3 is TGTGCCAGCAGCCAGGAGGGACAGAATCAGCCCCAGCATTTT. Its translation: CASSQEGQNQPQHF. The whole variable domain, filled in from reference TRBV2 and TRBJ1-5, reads EPEVTQTPSHQVTQMGQEVILRCVPISNHLYFYWYRQILGQKVEFLVSFYNNEISEKSEIFDDQFSVERPDGSNFTLKIRSTKLEDSAMYFCASSQEGQNQPQHFGDGTRLSIL.

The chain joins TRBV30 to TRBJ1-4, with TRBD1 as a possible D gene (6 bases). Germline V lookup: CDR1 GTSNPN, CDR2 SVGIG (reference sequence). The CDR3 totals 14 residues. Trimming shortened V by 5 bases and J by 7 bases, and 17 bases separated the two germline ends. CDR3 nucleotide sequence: TGTGCCTGGTCGCAGGGACACCTGGGTGAAAAACTGTTTTTT. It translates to CAWSQGHLGEKLFF.

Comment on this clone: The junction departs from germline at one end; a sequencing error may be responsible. CDR3 sequence: CASSSGLAKNSQYF. In DNA form, the CDR3 reads TGTGCCAGCAGTTCGGGACTAGCCAAAAACAGTCAGTACTTC. This rearrangement joins TRBV6-5 to TRBJ2-4; 9 bases fit TRBD2. The CDR3 runs 14 residues. Germline V gene lookup returns CDR1 MNHEY and CDR2 SVGAGI.